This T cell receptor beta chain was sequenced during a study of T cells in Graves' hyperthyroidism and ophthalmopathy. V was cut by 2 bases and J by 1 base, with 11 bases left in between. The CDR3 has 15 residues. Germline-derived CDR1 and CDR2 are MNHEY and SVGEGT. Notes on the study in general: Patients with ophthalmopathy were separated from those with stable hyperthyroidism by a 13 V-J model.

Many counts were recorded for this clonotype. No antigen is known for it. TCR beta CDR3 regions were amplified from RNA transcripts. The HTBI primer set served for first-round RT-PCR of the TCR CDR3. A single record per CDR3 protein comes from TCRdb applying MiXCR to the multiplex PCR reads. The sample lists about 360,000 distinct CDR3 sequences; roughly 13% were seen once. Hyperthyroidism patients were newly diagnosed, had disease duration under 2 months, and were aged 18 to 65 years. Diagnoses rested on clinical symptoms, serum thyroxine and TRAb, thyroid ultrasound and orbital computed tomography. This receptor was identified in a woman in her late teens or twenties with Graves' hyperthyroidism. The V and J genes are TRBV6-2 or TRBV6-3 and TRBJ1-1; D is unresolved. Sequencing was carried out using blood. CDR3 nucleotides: TGTGCCAGCAGTTACCGTATTACAGCGAACACTGAAGCTTTCTTT. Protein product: CASSYRITANTEAFF.